This TCR beta chain appears in the sequencing data of a study of CD8+ T cells in alopecia areata. The wider study: Each of the treated patients was given oral tofacitinib, 5 to 10 mg twice daily, for moderate-to-severe alopecia areata.

With regard to this clone: Its antigen remains unidentified.

Treatment noted: oral pan-JAK inhibitor, 5-10 mg twice daily. General study points: One nonresponder leaves baseline CD8+ expansion's link to response uncertain. Lesional tissue from the scalp (especially in alopecia totalis/universalis) showed higher clonality than normal scalp.

With V trimmed by 2 bases and J by 7 bases, 4 bases remained unmatched. The length of the CDR3 is 13 residues. Germline V gene data show CDR1 as KGHSH and CDR2 as LQKENI. It was cDNA, reverse transcribed from extracted RNA, that served as the sequencing template. Data came from immunoSEQ multiplex PCR; TCRdb stores just in-frame clones and leaves some out. In the table there are around 300,000 clones, 60% of which are singletons. Material: CD4+ T cells sorted from blood, obtained around week 53, from a patient treated with tofacitinib. This TCR came from a human donor with alopecia areata. The chain couples TRBV18 to TRBJ1-2; 7 bases match TRBD1. The CDR3 DNA is TGTGCCAGCTCACCAGAGAGGGGGCTTGGCTACACCTTC. Protein sequence: CASSPERGLGYTF.